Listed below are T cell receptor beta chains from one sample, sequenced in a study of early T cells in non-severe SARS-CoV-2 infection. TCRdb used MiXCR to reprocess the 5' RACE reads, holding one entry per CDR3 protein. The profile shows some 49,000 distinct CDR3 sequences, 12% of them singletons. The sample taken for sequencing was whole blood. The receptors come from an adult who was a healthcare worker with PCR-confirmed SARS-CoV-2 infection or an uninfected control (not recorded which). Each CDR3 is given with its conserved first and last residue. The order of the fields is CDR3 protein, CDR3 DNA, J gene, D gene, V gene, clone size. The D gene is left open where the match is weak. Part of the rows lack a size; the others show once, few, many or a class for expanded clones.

CASSQDLQVRNEQFF,TGCGCCAGCAGCCAAGATTTGCAGGTTAGGAATGAGCAGTTCTTC,TRBJ2-1,.,TRBV4-1,many
CSASRGTGDDEQFF,TGCAGTGCAAGTAGAGGGACAGGGGACGATGAGCAGTTCTTC,TRBJ2-1,TRBD1,TRBV20-1,many
CSASSPMIRVTDTQYF,TGCAGTGCTAGCAGTCCAATGATTCGGGTGACAGATACGCAGTATTTT,TRBJ2-3,.,TRBV20-1,.
CASSKATSGRSGEQYF,TGTGCCAGCAGCAAAGCGACTAGCGGGAGATCGGGCGAGCAGTACTTC,TRBJ2-7,.,TRBV21-1,many
CSATLETGVSYEQYF,TGCAGTGCAACCCTTGAGACAGGGGTTTCCTACGAGCAGTACTTC,TRBJ2-7,TRBD1,TRBV20-1,few
CASSLDSSYNEQFF,TGTGCCAGCAGTTTAGATAGCTCCTACAATGAGCAGTTCTTC,TRBJ2-1,.,TRBV12-3/TRBV12-4,.
CASRSTNSPYEQYF,TGTGCCAGCAGGTCGACTAATTCCCCCTACGAGCAGTACTTC,TRBJ2-7,.,TRBV6-1,large
CASDNPGDASGYTF,TGCGCCAGCGATAACCCGGGGGACGCTTCTGGCTACACCTTC,TRBJ1-2,.,TRBV4-1,many
CASSLWTVNTEAFF,TGTGCCAGCAGCTTGTGGACAGTGAACACTGAAGCTTTCTTT,TRBJ1-1,.,TRBV5-8,many
CASSPYDTNTEAFF,TGTGCCAGCAGTCCCTACGACACGAACACTGAAGCTTTCTTT,TRBJ1-1,.,TRBV12-3/TRBV12-4,few
CASARNTGELFF,TGTGCCAGCGCGCGGAACACCGGGGAGCTGTTTTTT,TRBJ2-2,.,TRBV7-3,.
CASSPQTGGETQYF,TGTGCCAGCAGTCCTCAGACAGGCGGGGAGACCCAGTACTTC,TRBJ2-5,.,TRBV7-2,few
CASSVEGLAGLGQFF,TGTGCCAGCAGCGTAGAGGGACTAGCGGGGCTCGGGCAGTTCTTC,TRBJ2-1,TRBD2,TRBV9,.
CSVERDRVGYTF,TGCAGCGTTGAACGGGACAGGGTAGGCTACACCTTC,TRBJ1-2,TRBD1,TRBV29-1,few
CASSPGGLGRTGELFF,TGTGCCAGCAGCCCCGGAGGACTAGGTCGCACCGGGGAGCTGTTTTTT,TRBJ2-2,TRBD2,TRBV7-3,many
CASSPGEQRTDTQYF,TGTGCCAGCAGCCCCGGGGAGCAGCGCACAGATACGCAGTATTTT,TRBJ2-3,.,TRBV7-2,few
CASSYSRSSSYGYTF,TGTGCCAGCAGTTACTCGCGGAGCAGCAGCTATGGCTACACCTTC,TRBJ1-2,.,TRBV6-5,few